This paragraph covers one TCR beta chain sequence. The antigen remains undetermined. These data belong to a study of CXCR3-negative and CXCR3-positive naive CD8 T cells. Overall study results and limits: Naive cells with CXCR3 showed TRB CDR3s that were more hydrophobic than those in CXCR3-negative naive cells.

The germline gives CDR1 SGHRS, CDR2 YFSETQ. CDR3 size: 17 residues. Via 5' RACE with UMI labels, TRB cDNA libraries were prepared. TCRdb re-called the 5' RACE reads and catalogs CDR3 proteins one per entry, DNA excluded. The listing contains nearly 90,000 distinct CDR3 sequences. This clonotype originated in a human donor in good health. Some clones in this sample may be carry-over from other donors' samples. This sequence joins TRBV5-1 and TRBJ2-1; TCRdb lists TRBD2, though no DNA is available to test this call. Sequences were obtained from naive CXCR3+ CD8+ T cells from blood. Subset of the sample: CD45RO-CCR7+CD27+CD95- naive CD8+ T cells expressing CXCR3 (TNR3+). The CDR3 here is CASSLAPTGGGYNEQFF.